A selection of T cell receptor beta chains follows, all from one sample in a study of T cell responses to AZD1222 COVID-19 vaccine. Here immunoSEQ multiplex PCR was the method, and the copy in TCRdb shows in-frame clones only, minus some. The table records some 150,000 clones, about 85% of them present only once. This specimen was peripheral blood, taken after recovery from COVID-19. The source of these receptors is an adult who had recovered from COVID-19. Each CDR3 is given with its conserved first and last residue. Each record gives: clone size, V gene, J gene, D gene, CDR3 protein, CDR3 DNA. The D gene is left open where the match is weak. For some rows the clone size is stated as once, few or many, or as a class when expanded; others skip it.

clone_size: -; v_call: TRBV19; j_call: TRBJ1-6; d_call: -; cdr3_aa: CASSIVDSPLHF; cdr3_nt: TGTGCCAGTAGTATAGTGGACTCACCCCTCCACTTT
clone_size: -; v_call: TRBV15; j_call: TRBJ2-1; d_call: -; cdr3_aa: CATSRDEYSEQFF; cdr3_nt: TGTGCCACCAGCAGAGATGAGTACAGTGAGCAGTTCTTC
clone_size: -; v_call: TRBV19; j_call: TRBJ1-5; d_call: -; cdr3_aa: CASRSGTNSNQPQHF; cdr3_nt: TGTGCCAGTAGGTCCGGGACAAATAGCAATCAGCCCCAGCATTTT
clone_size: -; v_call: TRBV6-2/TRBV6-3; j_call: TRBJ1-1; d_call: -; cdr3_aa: CASSSPPPGRTEAFF; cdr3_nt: TGTGCCAGCAGTTCGCCCCCTCCAGGGAGGACTGAAGCTTTCTTT
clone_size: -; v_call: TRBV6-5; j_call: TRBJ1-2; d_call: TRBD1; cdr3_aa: CASSYNGRQGPHGYTF; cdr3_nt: TGTGCCAGCAGTTACAACGGGAGACAGGGGCCCCATGGCTACACCTTC
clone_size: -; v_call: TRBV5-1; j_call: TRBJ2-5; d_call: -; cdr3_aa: CASSSEAGKQTQYF; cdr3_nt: TGCGCCAGCAGCTCGGAGGCAGGGAAACAGACCCAGTACTTC
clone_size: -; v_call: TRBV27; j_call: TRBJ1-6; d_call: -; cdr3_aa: CASTAQGSRGSPLHF; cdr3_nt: TGTGCCAGCACCGCCCAGGGCTCTAGGGGCTCACCCCTCCACTTT
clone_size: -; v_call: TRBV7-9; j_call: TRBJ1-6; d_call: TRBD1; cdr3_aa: CASSFRQGESPLHF; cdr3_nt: TGTGCCAGCAGCTTCCGACAGGGGGAATCACCCCTCCACTTT
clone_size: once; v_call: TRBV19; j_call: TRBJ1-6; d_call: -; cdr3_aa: CASSLLPLDSSYNSPLHF; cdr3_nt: TGTGCCAGTAGCCTCCTTCCCCTGGACAGCTCCTATAATTCACCCCTCCACTTT
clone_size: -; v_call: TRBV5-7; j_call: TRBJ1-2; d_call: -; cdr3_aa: CANILRSGYGYTF; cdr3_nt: TGTGCCAACATCCTCAGGTCGGGCTATGGCTACACCTTC
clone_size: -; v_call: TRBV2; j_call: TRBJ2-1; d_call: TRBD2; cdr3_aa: CASRVSGSELNEQFF; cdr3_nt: TGTGCCAGCAGAGTTAGCGGGAGCGAACTCAATGAGCAGTTCTTC
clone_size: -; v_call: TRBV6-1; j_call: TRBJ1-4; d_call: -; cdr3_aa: CASSELAGAGEKLFF; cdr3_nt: TGTGCCAGCAGTGAACTAGCGGGGGCAGGAGAAAAACTGTTTTTT
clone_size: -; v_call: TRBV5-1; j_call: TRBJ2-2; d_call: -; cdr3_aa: CASSLAQAPTGELFF; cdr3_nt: TGCGCCAGCAGCTTGGCACAGGCCCCCACCGGGGAGCTGTTTTTT
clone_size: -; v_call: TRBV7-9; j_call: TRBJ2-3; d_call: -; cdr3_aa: CASRSGGTDTQYF; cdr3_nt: TGTGCCAGCAGATCAGGGGGCACAGATACGCAGTATTTT
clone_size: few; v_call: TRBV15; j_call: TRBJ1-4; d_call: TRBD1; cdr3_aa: CATSNGQDNEKLFF; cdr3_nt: TGTGCCACCAGCAACGGACAGGATAATGAAAAACTGTTTTTT
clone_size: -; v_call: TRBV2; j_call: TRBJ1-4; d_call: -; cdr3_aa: CASEAGPWDEKLFF; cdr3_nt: TGTGCCAGCGAGGCGGGCCCCTGGGATGAAAAACTGTTTTTT
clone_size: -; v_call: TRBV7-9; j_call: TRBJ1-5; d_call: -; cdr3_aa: CASSLGGFHQPQHF; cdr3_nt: TGTGCCAGCAGCTTAGGAGGGTTTCATCAGCCCCAGCATTTT
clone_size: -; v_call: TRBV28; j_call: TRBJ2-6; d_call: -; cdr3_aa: CASSLGSSGANVLTF; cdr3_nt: TGTGCCAGCAGTTTAGGGTCGTCTGGGGCCAACGTCCTGACTTTC
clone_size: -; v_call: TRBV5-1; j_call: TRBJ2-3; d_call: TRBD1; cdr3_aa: CASSTGTGSTDTQYF; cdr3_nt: TGCGCCAGCAGCACCGGGACAGGGAGCACAGATACGCAGTATTTT
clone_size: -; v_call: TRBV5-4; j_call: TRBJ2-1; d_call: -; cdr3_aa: CASSSSDSSSYNEQFF; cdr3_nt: TGTGCCAGCAGCTCAAGCGACAGTAGCTCCTACAATGAGCAGTTCTTC
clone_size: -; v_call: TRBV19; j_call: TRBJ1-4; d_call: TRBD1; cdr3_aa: CASSIDRANEKLFF; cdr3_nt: TGTGCCAGTAGTATCGACAGGGCCAATGAAAAACTGTTTTTT
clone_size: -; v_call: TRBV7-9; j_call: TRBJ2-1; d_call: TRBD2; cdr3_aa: CASSLIAGGLDNEQFF; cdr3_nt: TGTGCCAGCAGCTTAATAGCGGGAGGCCTCGACAATGAGCAGTTCTTC
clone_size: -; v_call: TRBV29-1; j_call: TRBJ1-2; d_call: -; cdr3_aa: CSVEADYGYTF; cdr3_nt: TGCAGCGTTGAAGCTGATTATGGCTACACCTTC